A selection of T cell receptor beta chains follows, all from one sample in a study of lymphopenia after photon versus proton radiotherapy. Data came from immunoSEQ multiplex PCR; TCRdb stores just in-frame clones and leaves some out. Here the sample spans tens of thousands of clones, just over 90% being singletons. Source: peripheral blood, taken from a patient treated with photon-based radiotherapy. All receptors derive from a woman aged 65 to 85 with pancreatic cancer. Both conserved end residues are part of each CDR3. A D gene is named only where the DNA matches it firmly. Size tells how often a clone was seen (once, few, many) or the class of an expanded clone, and some rows leave it out.

J: TRBJ2-4; size: few; D: NA; V: TRBV4-2; DNA: TGTGCCAGCAGCCGTCAGGAGGGGGGCGGGGGCATTCAGTACTTC; CDR3: CASSRQEGGGGIQYF
J: TRBJ2-1; size: NA; D: TRBD2; V: TRBV28; DNA: TGTGCCAGCAGTTTATTCACCCTAGCGCGGGGGGGTGAGCAGTTCTTC; CDR3: CASSLFTLARGGEQFF
J: TRBJ2-7; size: NA; D: TRBD2; V: TRBV4-1; DNA: TGCGCCAGCAGCCAAGGACTAGCGGGACCCTACGAGCAGTACTTC; CDR3: CASSQGLAGPYEQYF
J: TRBJ2-7; size: NA; D: NA; V: TRBV19; DNA: TGTGCCAGTAGCCTCCGTCAGAACTACGAGCAGTACTTC; CDR3: CASSLRQNYEQYF
J: TRBJ2-3; size: once; D: TRBD2; V: TRBV7-2; DNA: TGTGCCAGCAGTTCAACATGGGGGGGGAGAAGCACAGATACGCAGTATTTT; CDR3: CASSSTWGGRSTDTQYF
J: TRBJ2-5; size: NA; D: NA; V: TRBV5-1; DNA: TGCGCCAGCAGCTTGGAATTAGCCGGGGAGACCCAGTACTTC; CDR3: CASSLELAGETQYF
J: TRBJ2-1; size: NA; D: NA; V: TRBV18; DNA: TGTGCCAGCTCACCCGGTGACTACAATGAGCAGTTCTTC; CDR3: CASSPGDYNEQFF
J: TRBJ1-5; size: NA; D: NA; V: TRBV2; DNA: TGTGCCAGCAGTGAGGGAGGAGGAGGCAATCAGCCCCAGCATTTT; CDR3: CASSEGGGGNQPQHF
J: TRBJ1-6; size: once; D: NA; V: TRBV15; DNA: TGTGCCACCAGCAGCAGGGAAAGGATTTCACCCCTCCACTTT; CDR3: CATSSRERISPLHF
J: TRBJ2-5; size: NA; D: NA; V: TRBV4-2; DNA: TGTGCCAGCAGCCAAGACCTTCCGGGACGAGGAGAGACCCAGTACTTC; CDR3: CASSQDLPGRGETQYF
J: TRBJ2-1; size: NA; D: TRBD2; V: TRBV30; DNA: TGTGCCTGGAGGAAATTGGGACTAGCGGGAGGTACGTCCAATGAGCAGTTCTTC; CDR3: CAWRKLGLAGGTSNEQFF
J: TRBJ2-3; size: NA; D: NA; V: TRBV4-3; DNA: TGCGCCAGCAGCCAAGAGGGGGGCGATACGCAGTATTTT; CDR3: CASSQEGGDTQYF
J: TRBJ2-2; size: NA; D: TRBD2; V: TRBV5-6; DNA: TGTGCCAGCAGCCTGAGGGCGGGGGTCGGGGAGCTGTTTTTT; CDR3: CASSLRAGVGELFF
J: TRBJ1-1; size: NA; D: NA; V: TRBV18; DNA: TGTGCCAGCTCACCCCACCCCACGTCTGAAGCTTTCTTT; CDR3: CASSPHPTSEAFF
J: TRBJ2-1; size: few; D: NA; V: TRBV7-9; DNA: TGTGCCAGCAGCCGAGGACACTTCTACAATGAGCAGTTCTTC; CDR3: CASSRGHFYNEQFF